Following are 21 T cell receptor beta chains from one sample sequenced in a study of T-cell memory formation after mild COVID-19. A single record per CDR3 protein comes from TCRdb applying MiXCR to the 5' RACE reads. The sample includes 450,000 to 650,000 distinct CDR3 sequences, roughly 18% seen only once; the top ten take about 12%. Source material: PBMCs or a T cell subset sorted from them (not recorded which). The receptors stem from an adult woman who had mild COVID-19 (a few samples of this study predate the infection). Cell type and time point are not known.

V gene TRBV7-9 combines with J gene TRBJ2-1; D is perhaps TRBD2 (5 bases). Between the trimmed V and J ends, which lost 1 base and 8 bases, there was a span of 21 bases. This CDR3 comprises 17 residues. The germline CDR1 and CDR2 sequences are SEHNR and FQNEAQ (reference sequence). This CDR3 is CASSLGFVVGVADEQFF. In DNA form, the CDR3 reads TGTGCCAGCAGCTTAGGATTCGTGGTCGGGGTCGCTGATGAGCAGTTCTTC.

The sample holds a few counts of this clonotype. The chain carries TRBV11-2 and TRBJ2-7, with a tentative D call TRBD1 (6 bases). The CDR3 runs 13 residues. Germline lookup yields CDR1 SGHAT and CDR2 FQNNGV. V shed 6 bases and J shed 5 bases, with 14 bases lying between them. Here the CDR3 reads CASSSGVWDEQYF. For the CDR3, the DNA is TGTGCCAGCAGTTCAGGGGTCTGGGACGAGCAGTACTTC.

This clonotype was seen only a few times. The chain combines TRBV7-9 with TRBJ2-1; 7 bases agree with TRBD2. The V gene end was trimmed by 0 bases and the J gene end by 6 bases; junction bases not matched to a gene: 17. CDR1 and CDR2 (germline): SEHNR, FQNEAQ (reference sequence). This CDR3 spans 19 amino acids. CDR3 in amino acids: CASSLAGVRRGSLFNEQFF. The CDR3 nucleotides read TGTGCCAGCAGCTTAGCCGGGGTCCGGCGGGGGAGTCTCTTCAATGAGCAGTTCTTC.

This clonotype appeared a few times. The J gene is TRBJ2-2, the V gene TRBV12-3 or TRBV12-4, with D unclear. The CDR3 contains 15 residues. Trimming shortened V by 6 bases and J by 2 bases, and 13 bases separated the two germline ends. The CDR3 region is CASSQTVRNTGELFF. The CDR3 DNA sequence: TGTGCCAGCAGCCAAACAGTGCGTAACACCGGGGAGCTGTTTTTT.

The chain recombines TRBV10-3 with TRBJ2-7; 12 bases match TRBD2. CDR3 length equals 16 residues. Germline CDR1 reads ENHRY; CDR2 reads SYGVKD. V was pared by 4 bases and J by 4 bases, with 8 bases of the junction left unmatched. CDR3 nucleotide sequence: TGTGCCATCAGTGGTCGGGGGCTAGCGGGAGGGTACGAGCAGTACTTC. This translates into CAISGRGLAGGYEQYF.

This clonotype was seen only a few times. The chain links TRBV7-3 to TRBJ2-5, with D uncertain. Trimming removed 1 base at V and 4 bases at J, with 13 bases between. The CDR3 loop spans 15 amino acids. CDR1 is SGHTA and CDR2 is FQGTGA in the germline V gene. The CDR3: CASSLSPSKGETQYF. The CDR3 nucleotides read TGTGCCAGCAGCTTAAGCCCCAGCAAGGGAGAGACCCAGTACTTC.

This clonotype was picked up a small number of times. This CDR3 is CSARDIGSNYGYTF. The CDR3 nucleotides read TGCAGTGCTAGAGATATCGGCAGTAACTATGGCTACACCTTC. The chain uses TRBV20-1 and TRBJ1-2; D ambiguous. The CDR3 length is 14 residues. V gave up 0 bases and J gave up 1 base, with 9 bases separating them. The germline V gene has CDR1 DFQATT and CDR2 SNEGSKA (reference sequence).

The chain links TRBV6-6 to TRBJ2-3; a weak D match, TRBD2 (6 bases). Between the trimmed V and J ends, which lost 0 bases and 3 bases, there was a span of 10 bases. Germline-derived CDR1 and CDR2 are MNHNY and SVGAGI (reference sequence). This CDR3 comprises 15 residues. The CDR3 DNA is TGTGCCAGCAGTTACTCGGCCGGGAGAACAGATACGCAGTATTTT. Encoded protein: CASSYSAGRTDTQYF.

This clonotype was seen more than once but under ten times. The rearrangement uses TRBV27 and TRBJ1-5; 9 bases are a match to TRBD1. The V gene end was trimmed by 4 bases and the J gene end by 5 bases; junction bases not matched to a gene: 6. Germline assignment: CDR1 MNHEY and CDR2 SMNVEV (reference sequence). This CDR3 spans 15 amino acids. The CDR3 protein is CASSSQGASYQPQHF. The CDR3 DNA reads as TGTGCCAGCAGTTCACAGGGGGCCAGCTATCAGCCCCAGCATTTT.

This clonotype has just a few counts. V gene TRBV7-8 combines with J gene TRBJ2-1, with D tentatively TRBD2 (7 bases). Trimming removed 5 bases at V and 0 bases at J, with 20 bases between. The CDR3 spans 18 residues. Looked up from germline, CDR1 is SGHVS and CDR2 is FQNEAQ. The CDR3 reads CASSARQGGAISYNEQFF. For the CDR3, the DNA is TGTGCCAGCAGCGCCCGTCAAGGGGGGGCCATCTCCTACAATGAGCAGTTCTTC.

The chain has TRBV20-1 and TRBJ1-1; 10 nucleotides match TRBD1. There are 16 residues in the CDR3. V lost 1 base to trimming and J lost 3 bases; unmatched junction nucleotides: 8. Looked up from germline, CDR1 is DFQATT and CDR2 is SNEGSKA (reference sequence). The CDR3 DNA reads as TGCAGTGCTAGAGGGACAGGGGGTAGGTTGGACACTGAAGCTTTCTTT. Translation gives CSARGTGGRLDTEAFF.

This clonotype has a handful of counts. The chain links TRBV12-3 or TRBV12-4 to TRBJ2-7; TRBD2 agrees at 8 bases. The junction had 8 bases not matched to a gene; V was cut back by 7 bases and J by 6 bases. The CDR3 spans 13 residues. CDR3 bases: TGTGCCAGCATTGGGGGACTAGGAGGCGAGCAGTACTTC. Translated, it gives CASIGGLGGEQYF.

This clonotype has more than one count but fewer than ten. Here the CDR3 reads CSVDRGGADTQYF. CDR3 bases: TGCAGCGTTGACAGGGGGGGGGCAGATACGCAGTATTTT. This sequence joins TRBV29-1 and TRBJ2-3; D possibly matches TRBD1 or TRBD2 (7 bases each). This CDR3 comprises 13 residues. Trimming took off 3 bases at V and 4 bases at J, with 11 bases between the two ends. CDR1 SQVTM and CDR2 ANQGSEA come from the germline V gene.

J is TRBJ2-7 and V is TRBV7-7; either TRBD1 or TRBD2 may supply D (5 bases each). V lost 5 bases and J lost 8, with 25 bases in between. Germline assignment: CDR1 SSHAT and CDR2 FNYEAQ (reference sequence). This CDR3 region has 16 residues. The CDR3: CASSPGLSGTGMKQYF. DNA for the CDR3: TGTGCCAGCAGCCCCGGGCTTTCCGGGACGGGAATGAAGCAGTACTTC.

This clonotype was picked up a small number of times. The V gene is TRBV27, the J gene TRBJ2-7, with D perhaps matching TRBD1 or TRBD2 (6 bases each). Germline values: CDR1 MNHEY, CDR2 SMNVEV (reference sequence). The CDR3 consists of 14 residues. The V end was cut by 2 bases, the J end by 5 bases, with 13 bases between. The CDR3 DNA reads as TGTGCCAGCAGTTTAACCAGGGGCGGGAACGAGCAGTACTTC. It encodes CASSLTRGGNEQYF.

The CDR3 sequence is CASSQEAGESTDTQYF. CDR3 sequence (DNA): TGTGCCAGCAGCCAAGAGGCGGGGGAAAGCACAGATACGCAGTATTTT. The gene calls are TRBV4-2 and TRBJ2-3, with TRBD2 matching over 7 bases. Germline trimming cut 0 bases from V and 0 bases from J; bases unmatched to any gene: 3. The V gene's germline CDR1 is LGHNA and CDR2 YNFKEQ. This CDR3 spans 16 amino acids.

This clonotype occurred many times. The rearrangement links TRBV7-3 to TRBJ2-2, with TRBD2 matching 8 bases. CDR1 is SGHTA and CDR2 is FQGTGA in the germline V gene. The CDR3 has 15 residues. V was clipped by 5 bases and J by 3 bases; unmatched bases: 5. The DNA of the CDR3 is TGTGCCAGCAGCCCGGGACTAGGAGACACCGGGGAGCTGTTTTTT. Translated: CASSPGLGDTGELFF.

The chain has TRBV12-3 or TRBV12-4 and TRBJ2-7; weak D call: TRBD2 (5 bases). This CDR3 has 16 amino acids. V lost 4 bases to trimming and J lost 7 bases, with 23 bases between them. The CDR3 region is CASSSGGSRGPVEQYF. CDR3 nucleotides: TGTGCCAGCAGTTCGGGCGGTTCCCGGGGTCCGGTGGAGCAGTACTTC.

The sample holds a few counts of this clonotype. The V gene is TRBV6-2 or TRBV6-3, the J gene TRBJ1-5, with D perhaps TRBD1 (5 bases). There are 16 residues in the CDR3. Germline V gene sequence: CDR1 MNHEY, CDR2 SVGEGT. V was pared by 1 base and J by 2 bases, with 12 bases between. This chain's CDR3 is CASSYYGLGGNQPQHF. The CDR3 region has the DNA TGTGCCAGCAGTTACTACGGCCTGGGGGGCAATCAGCCCCAGCATTTT.

This clonotype appeared a few times. The chain couples TRBV5-1 to TRBJ2-2; the match to TRBD2 covers 10 bases. The CDR3 is 19 residues long. Per the germline V gene, CDR1 is SGHRS and CDR2 is YFSETQ. V was pared by 3 bases and J by 3 bases, with 14 bases of the junction left unmatched. CDR3 bases: TGCGCCAGCAGCTCAAATTATGACGGGACTAGCGAGTACACCGGGGAGCTGTTTTTT. It codes for CASSSNYDGTSEYTGELFF.

This clonotype appeared a few times. J is TRBJ2-3 and V is TRBV4-2; 9 bases align to TRBD2. From germline, CDR1 is LGHNA and CDR2 YNFKEQ. The CDR3 has 19 amino acids. V dropped 0 bases and J dropped 1; count of bases not matched to a gene: 11. CDR3 sequence reads: CASSQEGTAGGARTDTQYF. For the CDR3, the DNA is TGTGCCAGCAGCCAAGAGGGGACGGCGGGAGGGGCGCGCACAGATACGCAGTATTTT.